This TCR beta chain was sequenced during a study of immune characteristics of hereditary and idiopathic chronic pancreatitis. Comments on this clone: Its antigen is unidentified.

Total pancreatectomy with islet autotransplantation was the source of the chronic pancreatitis pancreas tissue. Sequencing was performed with immunoSEQ multiplex PCR; in TCRdb, only in-frame clones are kept and a portion is missing. The sample records roughly 9,000 clones, roughly 77% being singletons. Study conclusions and caveats: Hereditary versus idiopathic pancreatitis showed different Vbeta-Jbeta usage, including TRBV10, TRBV19, TRBV23, TRBV5. TCRbeta diversity rose and clonality fell in both pancreatitis groups versus controls. Patients with more severe chronic pancreatitis had more productive TCR rearrangements.

Germline lookup yields CDR1 SGHNT and CDR2 YYREEE (reference sequence). V shed 0 bases, J shed 0 bases, and the junction held 4 bases outside the gene matches. This CDR3 contains 16 residues. Input material: pancreas tissue with idiopathic chronic pancreatitis. V and J are TRBV5-4 and TRBJ1-2; TRBD1 aligns across 8 bases. The receptor's source is a human donor with chronic pancreatitis. In nucleotides, the CDR3 is TGTGCCAGCAGCTTGGGACAGGGGACCTCTAACTATGGCTACACCTTC. Amino acid sequence: CASSLGQGTSNYGYTF.